The rows below give T cell receptor beta chains drawn from one sample of a study of CD8 T cells in Susac syndrome. TCRdb used MiXCR to reprocess the immunoSEQ multiplex PCR reads, holding one entry per CDR3 protein. In the table there are about 130,000 distinct CDR3 sequences, 90% to 95% of which are singletons. Sequenced input: CD8+ T cells from PBMCs. The source of these receptors is a human donor with Susac syndrome. Both conserved end residues are part of each CDR3. Each record gives: clone size, J gene, D gene, V gene, CDR3 DNA, CDR3 protein. D genes are given only for firm matches. Part of the rows lack a size; the others show once, few, many or a class for expanded clones.

>once|TRBJ1-1|-|TRBV19
TGTGCCAGTAGTACCCCCCGACTCCACTCCACTCTCAGCACTGAAGCTTTCTTT
CASSTPRLHSTLSTEAFF
>-|TRBJ1-1|TRBD1|TRBV27
TGTGCCAGCAGTTTATCGCTGGGGACAGTGAGAGAAGCTTTCTTT
CASSLSLGTVREAFF
>-|TRBJ2-5|TRBD2|TRBV7-8
TGTGCCAGCAGCTTTGGGGCGGGAGTGCGGGAGACCCAGTACTTC
CASSFGAGVRETQYF
>once|TRBJ1-5|TRBD1|TRBV20-1
TGCAGTGCTCGACAGGGCGAGAGTCAGCCCCAGCATTTT
CSARQGESQPQHF
>-|TRBJ1-1|-|TRBV20-1
TGCAGTGCTAGGGCCCTCAGGGACACTGAAGCTTTCTTT
CSARALRDTEAFF
>-|TRBJ1-4|-|TRBV27
TGTGCCAGCAGTTTACAGTGGCAGGGGTTTGAAAAACTGTTTTTT
CASSLQWQGFEKLFF
>-|TRBJ2-7|TRBD1|TRBV11-1
TGTGCCAGCAGCCGCGGGACAGGGGGTGCCTACGAGCAGTACTTC
CASSRGTGGAYEQYF
>-|TRBJ1-1|TRBD1|TRBV4-2
TGTGCCAGCAGCCCCGGGACAGAGGGGTCGGAAGCTTTCTTT
CASSPGTEGSEAFF
>-|TRBJ2-3|TRBD1|TRBV7-2
TGTGCCAGCAGCTTAGCGCTTACAGGGGCAGATACGCAGTATTTT
CASSLALTGADTQYF
>few|TRBJ2-7|-|TRBV18
TGTGCCAGCTCACCCCGAGAAAGCTCCTACGAGCAGTACTTC
CASSPRESSYEQYF
>-|TRBJ2-7|-|TRBV19
TGTGCCAGTAGTATTGGGACTGAGTACGAGCAGTACTTC
CASSIGTEYEQYF
>-|TRBJ1-1|TRBD1|TRBV20-1
TGCAGTGCTGCAGGACAGGGAGACACTGAAGCTTTCTTT
CSAAGQGDTEAFF
>-|TRBJ2-1|-|TRBV12-3/TRBV12-4
TGTGCCAGCAGAGCCCCTAATGAGCAGTTCTTC
CASRAPNEQFF
>-|TRBJ2-4|TRBD1|TRBV28
TGTGCCAGCAGTTTATGGGAGGACAGGTCTCGGGACATTCAGTACTTC
CASSLWEDRSRDIQYF
>-|TRBJ1-1|-|TRBV27
TGTGCCAGCAGTTTAGCCACGAACACTGAAGCTTTCTTT
CASSLATNTEAFF
>-|TRBJ2-1|-|TRBV24-1
TGTGCCACCAGTGCGGGCTCCTACAATGAGCAGTTCTTC
CATSAGSYNEQFF
>-|TRBJ2-1|-|TRBV2
TGTGCCAGCAGTGAATTCACCAATGAGCAGTTCTTC
CASSEFTNEQFF
>-|TRBJ2-1|-|TRBV15
TGTGCCACCAGCCCCGGGACTGGGAACAATGAGCAGTTCTTC
CATSPGTGNNEQFF
>-|TRBJ2-6|-|TRBV30
TGTGCCTGGAGTGGGGGTTCTGGGGCCAACGTCCTGACTTTC
CAWSGGSGANVLTF
>-|TRBJ2-1|TRBD2|TRBV9
TGTGCCAGCAGCGCCGGGACTAGCGCCACTGAGCAGTTCTTC
CASSAGTSATEQFF
>-|TRBJ2-7|TRBD1|TRBV5-1
TGCGCCAGCAGTTACCGGGACAGGGTCTACGAGCAGTACTTC
CASSYRDRVYEQYF
>-|TRBJ1-1|-|TRBV3-1
TGTGCCAGCAGCCCCGGGGAGCCGAACACTGAAGCTTTCTTT
CASSPGEPNTEAFF
>once|TRBJ2-7|TRBD2|TRBV10-3
TGTGCCATAATCCACTCTAGCGGGGGGTCCAGGGAGCAGTACTTC
CAIIHSSGGSREQYF
>once|TRBJ1-5|-|TRBV29-1
TGCAGCGTTGTGGATGGTAGCAATCAGCCCCAGCATTTT
CSVVDGSNQPQHF
>-|TRBJ2-3|-|TRBV29-1
TGCAGCGTCCCCCCCATGGGTGCAGATACGCAGTATTTT
CSVPPMGADTQYF
>-|TRBJ1-1|-|TRBV19
TGTGCCAGTAGTATAAAGGGCGACACTGAAGCTTTCTTT
CASSIKGDTEAFF
>-|TRBJ2-1|TRBD2|TRBV30
TGTGCCTGGAGCTTAAACAGCGGGAGATTCTATGAGCAGTTCTTC
CAWSLNSGRFYEQFF
>-|TRBJ2-3|TRBD2|TRBV12-3/TRBV12-4
TGTGCCAGCTCGAGGACTAGTAGCACAGATACGCAGTATTTT
CASSRTSSTDTQYF
>-|TRBJ1-1|-|TRBV4-1
TGCGCCAGCAGCCAAGGCGGGGCTGGGATGTGGGCCGCTTTCTTT
CASSQGGAGMWAAFF
>-|TRBJ2-7|-|TRBV6-6
TGTGCCAGCATGGACTCCTACGAGCAGTACTTC
CASMDSYEQYF
>-|TRBJ2-7|-|TRBV13
TGTGCCAGCAGCCCAGGACGGTTTTCCTACGAGCAGTACTTC
CASSPGRFSYEQYF